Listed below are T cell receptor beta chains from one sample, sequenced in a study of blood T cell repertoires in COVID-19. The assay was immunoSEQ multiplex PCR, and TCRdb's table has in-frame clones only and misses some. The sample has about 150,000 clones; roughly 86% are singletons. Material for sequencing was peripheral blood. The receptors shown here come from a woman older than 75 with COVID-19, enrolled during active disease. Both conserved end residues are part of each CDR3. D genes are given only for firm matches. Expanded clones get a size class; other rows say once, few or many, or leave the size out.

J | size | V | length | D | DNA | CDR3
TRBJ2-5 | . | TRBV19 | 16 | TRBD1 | TGTGCCAGTAGTATTTTAGGGACAGGGGGGCAAGAGACCCAGTACTTC | CASSILGTGGQETQYF
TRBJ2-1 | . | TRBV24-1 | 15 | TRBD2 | TGTGCCACCAGCGAGAGCGGGAGGAATGTTAAAGAGCAGTTCTTC | CATSESGRNVKEQFF
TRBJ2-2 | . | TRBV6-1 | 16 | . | TGTGCCAGCAGTGAAGCGCTAACAGGGTTCGGCGGGGAGCTGTTTTTT | CASSEALTGFGGELFF
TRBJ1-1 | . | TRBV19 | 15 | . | TGTGCCAGTAGTATGAGGTCCAGGGCTTCCACTGAAGCTTTCTTT | CASSMRSRASTEAFF
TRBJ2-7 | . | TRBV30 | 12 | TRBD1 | TGTGCCAGCAGGGGGCCTGGCTACGAGCAGTACTTC | CASRGPGYEQYF
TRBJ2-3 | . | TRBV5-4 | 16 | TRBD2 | TGTGCCAGCAGCTTGCTGCGGGGGGGCCTGGGAGATACGCAGTATTTT | CASSLLRGGLGDTQYF
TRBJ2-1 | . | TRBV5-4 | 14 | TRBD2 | TGTGCCAGCCATCGGGAGGGTCCAGGAAATGAGCAGTTCTTC | CASHREGPGNEQFF
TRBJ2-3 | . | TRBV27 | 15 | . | TGTGCCAGCAGTTTAAAAGGGGCTAGCACAGATACGCAGTATTTT | CASSLKGASTDTQYF
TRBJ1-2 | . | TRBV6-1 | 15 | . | TGTGCCAGCAGTGAAGCCGGGTCCGTTTATTATGGCTACACCTTC | CASSEAGSVYYGYTF
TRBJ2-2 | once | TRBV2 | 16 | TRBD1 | TGTGCCAGCAGTGTGGGCAGGGGGCAATTTCCCGGGGAGCTGTTTTTT | CASSVGRGQFPGELFF
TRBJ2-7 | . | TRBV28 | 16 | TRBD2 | TGTGCCAGCAGTTCAACTAGCGGAGGCCTGATCTACGAGCAGTACTTC | CASSSTSGGLIYEQYF
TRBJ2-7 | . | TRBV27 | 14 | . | TGTGCCAGCAGCCCCGCGGGTAGGAGCTACGAGCAGTACTTC | CASSPAGRSYEQYF
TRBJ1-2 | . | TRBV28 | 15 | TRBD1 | TGTGCCAGCAGTCCCATCAAGACAGGGGCATATGGCTACACCTTC | CASSPIKTGAYGYTF
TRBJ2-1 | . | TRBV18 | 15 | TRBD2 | TGTGCCAGCTCACCAGGGAGCGGGGGGCTCAATGAGCAGTTCTTC | CASSPGSGGLNEQFF
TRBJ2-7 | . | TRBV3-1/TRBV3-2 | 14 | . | TGTGCCAGCAGCCAAGGAACGGAGGTGAGCGAGCAGTACTTC | CASSQGTEVSEQYF
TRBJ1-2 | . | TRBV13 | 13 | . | TGTGCCAGCAGCTTAGAACAGGGTGATGGCTACACCTTC | CASSLEQGDGYTF
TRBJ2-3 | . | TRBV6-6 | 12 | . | TGTGCCTCCCGGGACTCCTTAGATACGCAGTATTTT | CASRDSLDTQYF
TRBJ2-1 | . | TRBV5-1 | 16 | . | TGCGCCAGCAGCTTGTTTTCTCGCGGGAATCTCAATGAGCAGTTCTTC | CASSLFSRGNLNEQFF
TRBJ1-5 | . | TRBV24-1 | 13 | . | TGTGCCACCAGTAGCTTCGGGAATCAGCCCCAGCATTTT | CATSSFGNQPQHF
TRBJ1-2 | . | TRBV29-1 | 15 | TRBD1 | TGCAGCGTTGGGACAGGGGGCGCCCCTTCCTATGGCTACACCTTC | CSVGTGGAPSYGYTF
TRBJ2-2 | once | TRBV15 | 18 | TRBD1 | TGTGCCACCAGCAGAGATCGACGACAGGGGCTGAACACCGGGGAGCTGTTTTTT | CATSRDRRQGLNTGELFF
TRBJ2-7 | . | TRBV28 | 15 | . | TGTGCCATCTCCTACGTGGGGGCGCGGTCCTACGAGCAGTACTTC | CAISYVGARSYEQYF
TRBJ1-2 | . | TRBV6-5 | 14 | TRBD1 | TGTGCCAGCAGTTACCTTACAGGGGAGTACGGCTACACCTTC | CASSYLTGEYGYTF
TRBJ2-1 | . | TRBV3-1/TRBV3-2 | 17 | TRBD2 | TGTGCCAGCAGCCAAGATTGGCTAGCGGGGGGGCTGGATGAGCAGTTCTTC | CASSQDWLAGGLDEQFF
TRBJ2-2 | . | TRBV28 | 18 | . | TGTGCCAGCAGTTTGAGGACAGAGGGGTTGATTTACACCGGGGAGCTGTTTTTT | CASSLRTEGLIYTGELFF
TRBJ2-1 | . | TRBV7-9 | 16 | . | TGTGCCAGCAGCTTGCTGACTAGTTGGGATCGCAATGAGCAGTTCTTC | CASSLLTSWDRNEQFF
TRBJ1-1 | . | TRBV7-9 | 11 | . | TGTGCCAGCAGTCGAGACAGAAAAGCTTTCTTT | CASSRDRKAFF
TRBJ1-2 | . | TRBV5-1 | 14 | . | TGCGCCAGCAGCTTGGAGGCGGCCAGTGGGGGCTACACCTTC | CASSLEAASGGYTF
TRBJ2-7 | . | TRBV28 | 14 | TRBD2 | TGTGCCAGCAGAAATAGCGGGGGACTCTACGAGCAGTACTTC | CASRNSGGLYEQYF
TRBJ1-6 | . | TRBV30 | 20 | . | TGTGCCTGGAGTGTACTGCGGGTCAGCTCCCGTAGTTCCTATAATTCACCCCTCCACTTT | CAWSVLRVSSRSSYNSPLHF
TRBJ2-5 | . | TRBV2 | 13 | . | TGTGCCAGCAGAGGGGTAGTGGGGGAGACCCAGTACTTC | CASRGVVGETQYF
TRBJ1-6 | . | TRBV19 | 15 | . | TGTGCCAGTAGTATCGGGGAAAGCTATAATTCACCCCTCCACTTT | CASSIGESYNSPLHF
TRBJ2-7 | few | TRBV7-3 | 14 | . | TGTGCCAGCAGCTTAACGGGGAGCTCCTACGAGCAGTACTTC | CASSLTGSSYEQYF
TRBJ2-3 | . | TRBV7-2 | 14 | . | TGTGCCAGCAGCTTAGTGGGGGGGCTTGATACGCAGTATTTT | CASSLVGGLDTQYF
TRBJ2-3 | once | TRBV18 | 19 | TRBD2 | TGTGCCAGCTCACCTCTCGGACTAGCGGCTAAACTAAGCACAGATACGCAGTATTTT | CASSPLGLAAKLSTDTQYF
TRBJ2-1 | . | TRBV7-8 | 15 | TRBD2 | TGTGCCAGCACCCCGCTCGGGAGGGACTACAGTGAGCAGTTCTTC | CASTPLGRDYSEQFF
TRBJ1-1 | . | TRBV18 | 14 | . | TGTGCCAGCTCACCCACAAGATTGAACACTGAAGCTTTCTTT | CASSPTRLNTEAFF
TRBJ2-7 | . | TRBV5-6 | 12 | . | TGTGCCAGCAGCCCGCGGGACTACGAGCAGTACTTC | CASSPRDYEQYF
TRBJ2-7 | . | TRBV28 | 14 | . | TGTGCCAGTGGGAGCGGACAGACCTTCTACGAGCAGTACTTC | CASGSGQTFYEQYF
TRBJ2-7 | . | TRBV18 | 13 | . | TGTGCCAGCTCACGGGACTCCTCCTACGAGCAGTACTTC | CASSRDSSYEQYF
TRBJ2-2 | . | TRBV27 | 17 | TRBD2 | TGTGCCAGCAGTTGGGATCTAGCGGGAGAGTGGACCGGGGAGCTGTTTTTT | CASSWDLAGEWTGELFF
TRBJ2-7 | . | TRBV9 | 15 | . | TGTGCCAGCAGCCCCATGGACAGAAGTTCCTACGAGCAGTACTTC | CASSPMDRSSYEQYF
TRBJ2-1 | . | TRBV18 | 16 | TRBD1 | TGTGCCAGCTCACCCCAACAGGGGGGATCCTACAATGAGCAGTTCTTC | CASSPQQGGSYNEQFF
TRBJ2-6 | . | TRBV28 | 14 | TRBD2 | TGTGCCAGCACGGGGGGGCTCTGGGCCAACGTCCTGACTTTC | CASTGGLWANVLTF
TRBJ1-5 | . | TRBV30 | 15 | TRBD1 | TGTGCCTGGACCACAGGGGGGGGAGAGGGTCAGCCCCAGCATTTT | CAWTTGGGEGQPQHF
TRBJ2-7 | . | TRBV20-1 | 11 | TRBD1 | TGCAGTGGACAGGGGGCCTGGGGGCAGTACTTC | CSGQGAWGQYF
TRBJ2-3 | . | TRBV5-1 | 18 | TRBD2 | TGCGCCAGCAGCTCTGGGAAGACTAGCGGGAGGGGGACAGATACGCAGTATTTT | CASSSGKTSGRGTDTQYF
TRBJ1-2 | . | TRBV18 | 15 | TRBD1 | TGTGCCAGCTCACCCTGGGACAGGGGTAACTATGGCTACACCTTC | CASSPWDRGNYGYTF
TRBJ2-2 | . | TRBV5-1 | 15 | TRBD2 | TGCGCCAGCACGGGGACTAGCGGGAGCAACGGGGAGCTGTTTTTT | CASTGTSGSNGELFF
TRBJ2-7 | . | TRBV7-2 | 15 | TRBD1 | TGTGCCAGCAGCTTAGCACAGGGGGGCTGGTACGAGCAGTACTTC | CASSLAQGGWYEQYF
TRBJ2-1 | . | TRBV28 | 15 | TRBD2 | TGTGCCAGCACTGGCGGGAGGGCCGTATACAATGAGCAGTTCTTC | CASTGGRAVYNEQFF
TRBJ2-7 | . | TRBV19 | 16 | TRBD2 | TGTGCCAGTAGTGGGCCCCGACGGGGGGGCCGTTACGAGCAGTACTTC | CASSGPRRGGRYEQYF
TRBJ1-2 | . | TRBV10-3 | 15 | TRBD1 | TGTGCCATCAGTGCCCCGGACAGGGGCGAGTATGGCTACACCTTC | CAISAPDRGEYGYTF
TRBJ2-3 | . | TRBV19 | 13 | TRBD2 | TGTGCCAGTAGGGGGGGGACTACAGATACGCAGTATTTT | CASRGGTTDTQYF
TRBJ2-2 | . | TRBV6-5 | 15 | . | TGTGCCAGCCTAAACTGGGCAGGGTCGGCCGGGGAGCTGTTTTTT | CASLNWAGSAGELFF
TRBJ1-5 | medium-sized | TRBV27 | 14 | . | TGTGCCAGCAGTTTCGGGGGGGCTTTTCAGCCCCAGCATTTT | CASSFGGAFQPQHF
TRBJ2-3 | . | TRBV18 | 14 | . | TGTGCCAGCTCACCTTTAAGAGGTAGAGATACGCAGTATTTT | CASSPLRGRDTQYF
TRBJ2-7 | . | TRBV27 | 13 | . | TGTGCCAGCAGTACCCAACAGGGGAGGGAGCAGTACTTC | CASSTQQGREQYF
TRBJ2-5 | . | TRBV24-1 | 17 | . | TGTGCCACCAGTGCCCAAACAGGGAGGGCTGACCAAGAGACCCAGTACTTC | CATSAQTGRADQETQYF
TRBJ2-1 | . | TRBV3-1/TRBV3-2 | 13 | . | TGTGCCAGCAGCCAAAGGGGAAAGAATGAGCAGTTCTTC | CASSQRGKNEQFF